This paragraph covers one TCR beta chain sequence. Data came from immunoSEQ multiplex PCR; TCRdb stores just in-frame clones and leaves some out. The sample lists under 300,000 clones, 60% to 75% occurring once. The data were taken from a study of cytotoxic CD8 clonotypes in ibrutinib-treated CLL. The CDR3 is 12 residues long. V lost 10 bases to trimming and J lost 4 bases, with 13 bases between them. Germline V gives CDR1 MNHNY, CDR2 SVGAGI (reference sequence). The chain joins TRBV6-6 to TRBJ1-2; the D gene is possibly TRBD1 (6 bases). This specimen was PBMCs, taken after 24 months of ibrutinib treatment. This clonotype was obtained from a human donor with chronic lymphocytic leukemia. CDR3 sequence reads: CATRRGGYGYTF. In DNA form, the CDR3 reads TGTGCCACCCGGAGGGGGGGCTATGGCTACACCTTC.